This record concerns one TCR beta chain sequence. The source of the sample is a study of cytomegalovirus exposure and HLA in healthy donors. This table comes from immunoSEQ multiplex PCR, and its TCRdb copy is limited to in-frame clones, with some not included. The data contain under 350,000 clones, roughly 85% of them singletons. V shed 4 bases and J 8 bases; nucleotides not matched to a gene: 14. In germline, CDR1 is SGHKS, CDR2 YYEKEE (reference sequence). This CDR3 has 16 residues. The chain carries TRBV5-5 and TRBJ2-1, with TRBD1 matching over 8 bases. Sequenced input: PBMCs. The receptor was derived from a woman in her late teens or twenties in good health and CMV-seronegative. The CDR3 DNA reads TGTGCCAGCAGCCACCAAGGAAGACAGGGGTTCCATGAGCAGTTCTTC. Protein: CASSHQGRQGFHEQFF.